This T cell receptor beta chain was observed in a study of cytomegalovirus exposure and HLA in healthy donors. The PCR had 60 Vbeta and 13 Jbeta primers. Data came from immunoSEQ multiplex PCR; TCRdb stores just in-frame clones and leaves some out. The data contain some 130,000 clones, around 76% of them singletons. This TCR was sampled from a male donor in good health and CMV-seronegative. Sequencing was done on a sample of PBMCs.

The CDR3 loop is CASSVGGTIGDEQFF. Written as DNA, the CDR3 is TGTGCCAGCAGCGTAGGGGGGACAATTGGCGATGAGCAGTTCTTC. The J gene is TRBJ2-1, the V gene TRBV9, with D possibly TRBD1 on 6 matching bases. The CDR3 is made up of 15 amino acids. Germline V CDR1 and CDR2: SGDLS, YYNGEE. Between the trimmed V and J ends, which lost 0 bases and 8 bases, there was a span of 15 bases.